A single sample gave rise to the 25 T cell receptor beta chains below, sequenced in a study of blood T cell repertoires in COVID-19. This table comes from immunoSEQ multiplex PCR, and its TCRdb copy is limited to in-frame clones, with some not included. Of some 200,000 clones in the sample, just under 85% were seen once. The material sequenced was peripheral blood. All receptors come from a man aged 55 to 70 with COVID-19, enrolled during active disease.

The chain links TRBV19 to TRBJ1-1; 7 nucleotides line up with TRBD1. CDR1 LNHDA and CDR2 SQIVND come from the germline V gene (reference sequence). The CDR3 consists of 14 residues. V shed 7 bases, J shed 4 bases, and the junction held 9 bases outside the gene matches. The CDR3, as DNA: TGTGCCAGTATTAACAGGGGCATATCCACTGAAGCTTTCTTT. This gives the protein CASINRGISTEAFF.

V and J are TRBV28 and TRBJ1-6, with TRBD1 identical over 10 bases. The CDR3 contains 16 residues. Trimming cost V 4 bases and J 10 bases; bases outside gene matches: 10. CDR1 and CDR2 (germline): MDHEN, SYDVKM. The CDR3 DNA reads TGTGCCAGCAGTTCCCCTGGGGGGACAGGGGCCTCACCCCTCCACTTT. Translation gives CASSSPGGTGASPLHF.

This clone occurred once. This sequence joins TRBV30 and TRBJ2-2; 7 bases match TRBD1. This CDR3 is built from 14 residues. V was clipped by 2 bases and J by 6 bases; unmatched bases: 6. Germline-derived CDR1 and CDR2 are GTSNPN and SVGIG (reference sequence). CDR3 coding DNA: TGTGCCTGGAGTAAGACAGGGATCTCCGGGGAGCTGTTTTTT. Translating gives CAWSKTGISGELFF.

CDR3 sequence reads: CASSPGTFGNTIYF. CDR3 in DNA: TGTGCCAGCAGTCCTGGGACATTTGGAAACACCATATATTTT. V and J are TRBV27 and TRBJ1-3, with D maybe TRBD1 (6 bases). This CDR3 comprises 14 residues. Germline V gene data show CDR1 as MNHEY and CDR2 as SMNVEV (reference sequence). Between the trimmed V and J ends, which lost 5 bases and 3 bases, there was a span of 11 bases.

The chain joins TRBV4-1 to TRBJ1-2; 8 bases fit TRBD1. Germline CDR1 and CDR2: MGHRA and YSYEKL. This CDR3 is built from 18 residues. V gave up 0 bases and J gave up 3 bases; unmatched junction bases: 12. The CDR3 DNA is TGCGCCAGCAGCCAAGATCTGAGGACAGGGAAGAGTGACTATGGCTACACCTTC. This sequence encodes CASSQDLRTGKSDYGYTF.

This clone came up once. V is TRBV7-9 and J is TRBJ2-1, with a weak D call TRBD2 (6 bases). V was cut by 1 base and J by 8 bases, with 12 bases left in between. The CDR3 consists of 14 residues. Germline CDR1 SEHNR, CDR2 FQNEAQ (reference sequence). CDR3 region: CASSLDGRRDEQFF. Here the CDR3 DNA reads TGTGCCAGCAGCTTAGACGGGAGAAGGGATGAGCAGTTCTTC. The full variable domain, completed using reference TRBV7-9 and TRBJ2-1, is DTGVSQNPRHKITKRGQNVTFRCDPISEHNRLYWYRQTLGQGPEFLTYFQNEAQLEKSRLLSDRFSAERPKGSFSTLEIQRTEQGDSAMYLCASSLDGRRDEQFFGPGTRLTVL.

The DNA of the CDR3 is TGTGCCAGCCCCCGGGGAGGCTCCACAGATACGCAGTATTTT. This translates into CASPRGGSTDTQYF. The J gene is TRBJ2-3, the V gene TRBV6-5, with D perhaps matching TRBD2 (6 bases). The germline gives CDR1 MNHEY, CDR2 SVGAGI. Trimming removed 8 bases from V and 2 bases from J, with 14 bases in between. The CDR3 length is 14 residues.

J is TRBJ1-6 and V is TRBV5-4; D unresolved. The germline V gene has CDR1 SGHNT and CDR2 YYREEE (reference sequence). The CDR3 contains 14 residues. Deletions cut 1 base from V and 8 bases from J, with 10 bases between. CDR3 loop: CASSLLQVDSPLHF. The CDR3 bases are TGTGCCAGCAGCTTGCTCCAGGTGGATTCACCCCTCCACTTT. Based on the CDR3 plus reference TRBV5-4 and TRBJ1-6, the full variable domain is ETGVTQSPTHLIKTRGQQVTLRCSSQSGHNTVSWYQQALGQGPQFIFQYYREEENGRGNFPPRFSGLQFPNYSSELNVNALELDDSALYLCASSLLQVDSPLHFGNGTRLTVT.

In this sample, this clone turned up once. The V gene is TRBV5-4, the J gene TRBJ2-2, with TRBD1 as a possible D gene (6 bases). This CDR3 has 15 residues. Germline loops: CDR1 SGHNT, CDR2 YYREEE (reference sequence). The V end lost 3 bases, the J end lost 7 bases, and 16 bases lay between the germline ends. CDR3 protein: CASSSWNRGSGELFF. The CDR3, as DNA: TGTGCCAGCAGCTCATGGAATAGGGGGAGCGGGGAGCTGTTTTTT.

V is TRBV7-2 and J is TRBJ2-7; D uncertain. V gave up 5 bases and J gave up 3 bases, with 8 bases separating them. The CDR3 consists of 12 residues. Germline CDR1 SGHTA, CDR2 FQGNSA. The CDR3: CASSPQYYEQYF. CDR3 nucleotides: TGTGCCAGCAGCCCACAATACTACGAGCAGTACTTC.

The chain uses TRBV4-3 and TRBJ1-2, with D possibly TRBD1 on 6 matching bases. Germline lookup yields CDR1 LGHNA and CDR2 YSLEER. Trimming took off 2 bases at V and 6 bases at J, with 13 bases between the two ends. The CDR3 is 14 residues long. CDR3 sequence (DNA): TGCGCCAGCAGCCAACTTACAGGGATCGATGGCTACACCTTC. This gives the protein CASSQLTGIDGYTF.

The rearrangement links TRBV30 to TRBJ1-3; perhaps TRBD1 as D (6 bases). The CDR3 is made up of 14 amino acids. The ends were cut back, 5 bases at V and 2 bases at J, with 13 bases in the middle. The V gene's germline CDR1 is GTSNPN and CDR2 SVGIG (reference sequence). CDR3 protein: CAWGGTFAGNTIYF. The CDR3 DNA follows: TGTGCCTGGGGGGGGACATTCGCTGGAAACACCATATATTTT.

The chain couples TRBV11-2 to TRBJ2-7, with TRBD1 matching 7 bases. Germline V CDR1 and CDR2: SGHAT, FQNNGV. After removal of 1 base from V and 0 bases from J, the junction contained 6 bases not matched to a gene. The length of the CDR3 is 16 residues. The CDR3 sequence: CASSLVGTVLSYEQYF. The CDR3 nucleotides read TGTGCCAGCAGCTTAGTAGGGACAGTCCTCTCCTACGAGCAGTACTTC.

V and J are TRBV6-5 and TRBJ1-1; D is undetermined. There are 13 residues in the CDR3. Germline values: CDR1 MNHEY, CDR2 SVGAGI. Trimming removed 0 bases at V and 1 base at J, with 3 bases between. CDR3 protein: CASSYSRNTEAFF. DNA for the CDR3: TGTGCCAGCAGTTACTCGAGGAACACTGAAGCTTTCTTT.

This chain links TRBV29-1 with TRBJ2-7; 9 nucleotides align to TRBD1. Per germline, CDR1 SQVTM and CDR2 ANQGSEA. Germline trimming cut 3 bases from V and 3 bases from J; bases unmatched to any gene: 12. This CDR3 is 16 amino acids long. The CDR3 reads CSVDRRDRDGRYEQYF. DNA of the CDR3: TGCAGCGTTGATCGCAGGGACAGGGACGGTCGCTACGAGCAGTACTTC.

The chain has TRBV29-1 and TRBJ2-2, with 8 bases that match TRBD2. Germline-derived CDR1 and CDR2 are SQVTM and ANQGSEA. The CDR3 length is 14 residues. The V and J ends lost 7 bases and 1 base, in that order; junction bases with no gene match: 5. CDR3 residues: CSATGTRNTGELFF. CDR3 DNA: TGCAGCGCTACCGGGACTAGGAACACCGGGGAGCTGTTTTTT.

The CDR3 DNA sequence: TGCGCCAGCAGCAAGAGGGCAGGGGGTCGGACCGGGGAGCTGTTTTTT. Encoded protein: CASSKRAGGRTGELFF. This chain uses TRBV5-1 with TRBJ2-2; 7 nucleotides agree with TRBD1. The CDR3 has 16 residues. Germline CDR1 reads SGHRS; CDR2 reads YFSETQ. V gave up 4 bases and J gave up 5 bases; unmatched junction bases: 11. Looking up the rest from reference TRBV5-1 and TRBJ2-2 gives the full variable domain: KAGVTQTPRYLIKTRGQQVTLSCSPISGHRSVSWYQQTPGQGLQFLFEYFSETQRNKGNFPGRFSGRQFSNSRSEMNVSTLELGDSALYLCASSKRAGGRTGELFFGEGSRLTVL.

This clone was recorded only once. V is TRBV9 and J is TRBJ2-2; 7 nucleotides agree with TRBD1. This CDR3 has 16 amino acids. V was pared by 1 base and J by 0 bases, with 3 bases of the junction left unmatched. Looked up from germline, CDR1 is SGDLS and CDR2 is YYNGEE. The CDR3 bases are TGTGCCAGCAGCGTAACGGGACAGTCGAACACCGGGGAGCTGTTTTTT. Protein sequence: CASSVTGQSNTGELFF.

V is TRBV12-5 and J is TRBJ1-6, with 8 bases matching TRBD1. Unmatched junction bases numbered 9, after V lost 7 bases and J lost 10 bases. The CDR3 contains 14 residues. Germline CDR1 is LGHNT and CDR2 is FRNRAP. The CDR3 loop is CASAVIQGGSPLHF. DNA for the CDR3: TGTGCTAGTGCCGTAATACAGGGGGGCTCACCCCTCCACTTT.

The J gene is TRBJ1-3, the V gene TRBV10-3, with a tentative D call TRBD1 (6 bases). Germline V gene sequence: CDR1 ENHRY, CDR2 SYGVKD. The CDR3 is 16 amino acids. The V and J ends lost 2 bases and 2 bases respectively, with 13 bases between them. The CDR3 loop is CAISEGVQGAGNTIYF. CDR3 bases: TGTGCCATCAGTGAGGGGGTACAGGGAGCTGGAAACACCATATATTTT.

The chain employs TRBV2 and TRBJ2-7; 7 bases are a match to TRBD1. The V gene's germline CDR1 is SNHLY and CDR2 FYNNEI. The CDR3 contains 15 residues. Losses at the gene ends were 4 bases for V and 0 bases for J; bases not matched to a gene: 6. This CDR3 reads CASSVGWTGSYEQYF. CDR3 coding DNA: TGTGCCAGCAGTGTGGGTTGGACAGGCTCCTACGAGCAGTACTTC.

This CDR3 reads CACVTGGVYGYTF. The CDR3 coding sequence is TGTGCCTGTGTGACAGGGGGCGTCTATGGCTACACCTTC. The chain links TRBV6-5 to TRBJ1-2; TRBD1 agrees at 10 bases. V lost 11 bases to trimming and J lost 4 bases; unmatched junction nucleotides: 7. The CDR3 runs to 13 residues. CDR1 and CDR2 from the germline V gene are MNHEY and SVGAGI.

This chain connects TRBV5-4 to TRBJ2-5, with 8 bases identical to TRBD2. CDR1 is SGHNT and CDR2 is YYREEE in the germline V gene (reference sequence). V shed 5 bases, J shed 5 bases, and the junction held 11 bases outside the gene matches. This CDR3 comprises 15 residues. CDR3 bases: TGTGCCAGCAGTTCCGGGACTAGTATATCCGAGACCCAGTACTTC. Translating it yields CASSSGTSISETQYF.

In this sample, this clone turned up a few times. This chain joins TRBV21-1 and TRBJ2-7; TRBD1 was called by the table and not checked on the DNA. TRBV21-1 is noted as a pseudogene. CDR3 length: 15 residues. The CDR3 region has the DNA TGTGCCAGCAGCCTAAGGACAGGTTCATCCTACGAGCAGTACTTC. Protein product: CASSLRTGSSYEQYF.

This clone was found a few times. The chain uses TRBV3-1 (or the pseudogene TRBV3-2) and TRBJ1-5; a possible D gene is TRBD1 (5 bases). CDR1 and CDR2 (germline): LGHDT, YNNKEL (reference sequence). Deletions cut 1 base from V and 4 bases from J, with 14 bases between. The CDR3 has 16 residues. The CDR3 DNA reads as TGTGCCAGCAGCCAAGGGGGGACTCGACCTAATCAGCCCCAGCATTTT. Translated, it gives CASSQGGTRPNQPQHF.